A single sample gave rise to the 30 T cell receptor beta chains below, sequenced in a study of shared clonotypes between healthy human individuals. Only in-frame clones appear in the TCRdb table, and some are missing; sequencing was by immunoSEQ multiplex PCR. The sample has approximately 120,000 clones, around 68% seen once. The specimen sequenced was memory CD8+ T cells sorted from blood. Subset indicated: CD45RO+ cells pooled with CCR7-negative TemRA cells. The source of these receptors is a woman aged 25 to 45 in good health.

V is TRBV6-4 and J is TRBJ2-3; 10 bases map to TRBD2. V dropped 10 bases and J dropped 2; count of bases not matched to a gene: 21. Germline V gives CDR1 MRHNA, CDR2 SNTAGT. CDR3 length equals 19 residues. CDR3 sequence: CATSGEAGGPEALTDTQYF. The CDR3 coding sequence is TGTGCCACCTCGGGAGAAGCGGGAGGGCCTGAGGCGCTCACAGATACGCAGTATTTT.

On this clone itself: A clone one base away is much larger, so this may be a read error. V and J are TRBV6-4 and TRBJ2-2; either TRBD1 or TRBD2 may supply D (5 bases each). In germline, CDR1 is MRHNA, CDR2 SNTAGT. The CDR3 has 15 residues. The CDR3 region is CASSRDGEGTEELFF. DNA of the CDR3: TGTGCCTCATCCAGGGACGGAGAGGGCACCGAGGAGCTGTTTTTT.

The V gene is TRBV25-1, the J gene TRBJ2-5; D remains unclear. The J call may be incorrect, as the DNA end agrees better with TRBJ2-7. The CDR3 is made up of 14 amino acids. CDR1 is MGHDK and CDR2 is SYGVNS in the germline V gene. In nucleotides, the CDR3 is TGTGCCAGCAGTGTGACCGGGCCCGCCTACGAGCAGTACTTC. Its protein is CASSVTGPAYEQYF.

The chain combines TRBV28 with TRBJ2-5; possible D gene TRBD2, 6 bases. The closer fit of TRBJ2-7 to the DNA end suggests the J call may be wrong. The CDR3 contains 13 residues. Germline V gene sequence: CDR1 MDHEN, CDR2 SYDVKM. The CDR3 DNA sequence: TGTGCCAGCAGCCGGGGACTCGACTACGAGCAGTACTTC. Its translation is CASSRGLDYEQYF.

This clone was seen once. For the CDR3, the DNA is TGCAGTGCCACAGGGACCTACGAGCAGTACTTC. Its translation: CSATGTYEQYF. This rearrangement joins TRBV20-1 to TRBJ2-7; TRBD1 is a possible D gene (6 bases). This CDR3 region has 11 residues. Germline lookup yields CDR1 DFQATT and CDR2 SNEGSKA (reference sequence). The V gene lost 6 bases and the J gene lost 2 bases, with 8 bases spanning the gap.

The CDR3 region is CASSYVIQGTEAFF. DNA for the CDR3: TGTGCCAGCAGTTACGTCATCCAGGGAACTGAAGCTTTCTTT. V is TRBV6-6 and J is TRBJ1-1; TRBD1 might be the D (5 bases). Trimming stripped 2 bases from V and 5 bases from J, with 12 bases between. Germline values: CDR1 MNHNY, CDR2 SVGAGI (reference sequence). The CDR3 length is 14 residues.

In DNA form, the CDR3 reads TGTGCCAGCAGCTTAGCCCTGACAGGGAGGGGCTACGAGCAGTACTTC. This encodes CASSLALTGRGYEQYF. This sequence joins TRBV11-2 and TRBJ2-7; tentatively, D is TRBD1 or TRBD2 (7 bases each). The V gene's germline CDR1 is SGHAT and CDR2 FQNNGV. The CDR3 has 16 residues. V was clipped by 1 base and J by 3 bases, with 16 bases between them. The variable domain in full, with the rest retrieved from reference TRBV11-2 and TRBJ2-7, is EAGVAQSPRYKIIEKRQSVAFWCNPISGHATLYWYQQILGQGPKLLIQFQNNGVVDDSQLPKDRFSAERLKGVDSTLKIQPAKLEDSAVYLCASSLALTGRGYEQYFGPGTRLTVT.

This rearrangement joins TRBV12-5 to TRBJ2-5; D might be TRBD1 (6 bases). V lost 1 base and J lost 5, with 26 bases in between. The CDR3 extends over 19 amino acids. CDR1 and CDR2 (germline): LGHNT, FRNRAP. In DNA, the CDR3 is TGTGCTAGTGGTTTGGATTGGACAGCGGCGAACCTTTGGTTCGAGACCCAGTACTTC. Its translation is CASGLDWTAANLWFETQYF. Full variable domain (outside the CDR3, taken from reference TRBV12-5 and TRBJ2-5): DARVTQTPRHKVTEMGQEVTMRCQPILGHNTVFWYRQTMMQGLELLAYFRNRAPLDDSGMPKDRFSAEMPDATLATLKIQPSEPRDSAVYFCASGLDWTAANLWFETQYFGPGTRLLVL.

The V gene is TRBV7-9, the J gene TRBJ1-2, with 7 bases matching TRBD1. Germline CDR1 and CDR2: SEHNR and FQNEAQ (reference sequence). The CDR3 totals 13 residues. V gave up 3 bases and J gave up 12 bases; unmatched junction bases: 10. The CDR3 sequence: CASSFPGQNPHTF. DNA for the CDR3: TGTGCCAGCAGCTTCCCGGGACAGAACCCCCACACCTTC.

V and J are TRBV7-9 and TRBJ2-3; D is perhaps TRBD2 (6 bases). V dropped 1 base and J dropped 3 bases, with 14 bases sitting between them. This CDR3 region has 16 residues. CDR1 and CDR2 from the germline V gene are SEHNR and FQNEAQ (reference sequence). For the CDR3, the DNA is TGTGCCAGCAGCTTAGATAAGGAGGGGCCGACAGATACGCAGTATTTT. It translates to CASSLDKEGPTDTQYF.

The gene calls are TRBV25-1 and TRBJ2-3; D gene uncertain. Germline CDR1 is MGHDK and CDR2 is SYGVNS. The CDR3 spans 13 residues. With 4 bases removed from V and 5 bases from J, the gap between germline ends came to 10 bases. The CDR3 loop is CASSVGVVDTQYF. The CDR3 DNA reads TGTGCCAGCAGTGTTGGGGTTGTAGATACGCAGTATTTT.

CDR3: CASSNHRGTGNTIYF. The CDR3 DNA follows: TGTGCCAGCAGCAACCACAGGGGAACTGGAAACACCATATATTTT. This chain joins TRBV7-8 and TRBJ2-2; 7 nucleotides match TRBD1. The DNA end is a closer match to TRBJ1-3, so the J assignment may be wrong. The CDR3 has 15 amino acids. CDR1 is SGHVS, CDR2 FQNEAQ, per germline.

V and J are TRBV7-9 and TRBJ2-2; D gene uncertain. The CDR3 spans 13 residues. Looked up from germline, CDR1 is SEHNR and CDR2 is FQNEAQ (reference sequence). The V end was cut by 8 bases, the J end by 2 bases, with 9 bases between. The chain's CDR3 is CASDSPNTGELFF. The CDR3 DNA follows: TGTGCCAGCGACTCGCCTAACACCGGGGAGCTGTTTTTT.

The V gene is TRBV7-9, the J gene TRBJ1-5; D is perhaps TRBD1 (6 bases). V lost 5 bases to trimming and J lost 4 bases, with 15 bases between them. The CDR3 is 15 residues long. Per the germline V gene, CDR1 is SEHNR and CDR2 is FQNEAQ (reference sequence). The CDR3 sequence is CASSAQGLGNQPQHF. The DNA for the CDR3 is TGTGCCAGCAGCGCACAGGGTTTGGGAAATCAGCCCCAGCATTTT.

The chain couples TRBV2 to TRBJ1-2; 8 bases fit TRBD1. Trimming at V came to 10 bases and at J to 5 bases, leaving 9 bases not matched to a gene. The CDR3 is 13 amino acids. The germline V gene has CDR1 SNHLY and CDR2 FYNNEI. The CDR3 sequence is CAKKRTGCYGYTF. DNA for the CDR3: TGTGCCAAAAAACGGACAGGGTGTTATGGCTACACCTTC.

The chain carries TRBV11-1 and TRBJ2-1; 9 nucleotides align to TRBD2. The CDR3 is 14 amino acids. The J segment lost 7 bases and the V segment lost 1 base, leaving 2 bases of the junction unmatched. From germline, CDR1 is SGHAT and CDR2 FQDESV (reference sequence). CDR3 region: CASSLVAGENEQFF. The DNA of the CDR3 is TGTGCCAGCAGCTTAGTAGCGGGAGAAAATGAGCAGTTCTTC.

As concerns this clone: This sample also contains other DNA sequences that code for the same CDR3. CDR3 coding DNA: TGTGCCAGCAGTTACGACAGGAATCAGCCCCAGCATTTT. Its protein is CASSYDRNQPQHF. The chain combines TRBV6-5 with TRBJ1-5; tentatively, D is TRBD1 (6 bases). The CDR3 is 13 amino acids. The V gene lost 2 bases and the J gene lost 4 bases, with 6 bases spanning the gap. Germline V CDR1 and CDR2: MNHEY, SVGAGI.

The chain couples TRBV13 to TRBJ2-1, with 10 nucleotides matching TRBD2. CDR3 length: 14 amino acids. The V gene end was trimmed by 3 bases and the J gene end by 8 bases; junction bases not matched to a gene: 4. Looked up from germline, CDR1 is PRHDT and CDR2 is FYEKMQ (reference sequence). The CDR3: CASSLAGTSDEQFF. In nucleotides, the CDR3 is TGTGCCAGCAGCTTGGCCGGGACTAGCGATGAGCAGTTCTTC. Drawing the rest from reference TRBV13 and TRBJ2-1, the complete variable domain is AAGVIQSPRHLIKEKRETATLKCYPIPRHDTVYWYQQGPGQDPQFLISFYEKMQSDKGSIPDRFSAQQFSDYHSELNMSSLELGDSALYFCASSLAGTSDEQFFGPGTRLTVL.

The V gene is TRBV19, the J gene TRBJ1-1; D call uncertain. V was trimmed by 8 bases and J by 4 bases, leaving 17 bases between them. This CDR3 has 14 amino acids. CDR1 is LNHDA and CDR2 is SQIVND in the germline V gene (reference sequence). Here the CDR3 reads CASSSPVLGTEAFF. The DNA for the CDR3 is TGTGCCAGTTCGTCCCCGGTACTGGGCACTGAAGCTTTCTTT.

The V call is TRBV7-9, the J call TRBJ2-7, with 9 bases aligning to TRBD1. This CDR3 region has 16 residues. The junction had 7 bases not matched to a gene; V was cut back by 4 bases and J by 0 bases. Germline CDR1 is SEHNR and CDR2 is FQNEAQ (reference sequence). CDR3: CASSSLTGGASYEQYF. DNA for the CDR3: TGTGCCAGCAGCTCACTGACAGGGGGTGCCTCCTACGAGCAGTACTTC.

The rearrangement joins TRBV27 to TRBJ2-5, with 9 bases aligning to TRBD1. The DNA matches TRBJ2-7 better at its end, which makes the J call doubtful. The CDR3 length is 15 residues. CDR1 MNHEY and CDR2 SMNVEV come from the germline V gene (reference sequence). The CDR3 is CASRGVGTGRYEQYF. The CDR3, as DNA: TGTGCCAGCAGGGGGGTGGGGACAGGGCGCTACGAGCAGTACTTC.

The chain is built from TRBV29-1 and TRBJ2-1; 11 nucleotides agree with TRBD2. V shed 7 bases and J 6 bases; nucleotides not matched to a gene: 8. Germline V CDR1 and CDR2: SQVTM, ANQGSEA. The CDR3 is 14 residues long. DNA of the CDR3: TGCAGCGCCTCCACTAGCGGGAGTTTCAATGAGCAGTTCTTC. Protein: CSASTSGSFNEQFF.

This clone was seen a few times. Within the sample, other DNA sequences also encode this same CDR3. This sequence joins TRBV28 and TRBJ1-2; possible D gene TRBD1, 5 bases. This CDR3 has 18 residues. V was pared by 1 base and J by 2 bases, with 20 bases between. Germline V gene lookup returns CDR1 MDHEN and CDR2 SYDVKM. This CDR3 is CASSLSSVEDRRNYGYTF. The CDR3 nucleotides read TGTGCCAGCAGTTTATCGTCGGTGGAAGACAGACGCAACTATGGCTACACCTTC.

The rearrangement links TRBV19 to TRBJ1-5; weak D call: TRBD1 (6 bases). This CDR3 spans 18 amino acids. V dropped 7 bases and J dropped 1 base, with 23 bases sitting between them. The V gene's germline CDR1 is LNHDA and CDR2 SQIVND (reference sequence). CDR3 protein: CASTAMGRGDVSNQPQHF. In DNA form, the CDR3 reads TGTGCCAGTACGGCCATGGGCAGGGGAGATGTGAGCAATCAGCCCCAGCATTTT. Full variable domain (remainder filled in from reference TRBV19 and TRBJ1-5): DGGITQSPKYLFRKEGQNVTLSCEQNLNHDAMYWYRQDPGQGLRLIYYSQIVNDFQKGDIAEGYSVSREKKESFPLTVTSAQKNPTAFYLCASTAMGRGDVSNQPQHFGDGTRLSIL.

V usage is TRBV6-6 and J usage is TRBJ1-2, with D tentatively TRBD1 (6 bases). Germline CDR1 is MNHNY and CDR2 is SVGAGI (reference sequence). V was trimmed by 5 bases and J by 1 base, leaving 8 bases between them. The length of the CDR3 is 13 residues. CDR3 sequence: CASSPDSNYGYTF. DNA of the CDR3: TGTGCCAGCAGTCCGGACAGTAACTATGGCTACACCTTC.

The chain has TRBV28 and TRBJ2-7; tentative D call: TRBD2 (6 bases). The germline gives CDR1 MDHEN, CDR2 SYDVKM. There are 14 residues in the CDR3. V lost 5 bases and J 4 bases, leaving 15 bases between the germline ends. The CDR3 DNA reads TGTGCCAGCAGTCCTACGGGACTTGAATACGAGCAGTACTTC. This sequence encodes CASSPTGLEYEQYF.

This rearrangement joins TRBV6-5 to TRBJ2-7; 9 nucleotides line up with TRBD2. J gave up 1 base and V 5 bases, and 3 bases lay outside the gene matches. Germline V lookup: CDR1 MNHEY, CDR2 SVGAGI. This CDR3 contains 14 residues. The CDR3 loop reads CASSTTSGSYEQYF. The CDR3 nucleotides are TGTGCCAGCAGTACGACTAGCGGATCCTACGAGCAGTACTTC.

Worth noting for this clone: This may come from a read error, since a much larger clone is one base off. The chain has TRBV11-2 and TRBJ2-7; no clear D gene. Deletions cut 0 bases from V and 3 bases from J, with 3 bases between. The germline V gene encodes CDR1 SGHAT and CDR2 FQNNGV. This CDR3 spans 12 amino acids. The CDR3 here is CASSLEGYEQYF. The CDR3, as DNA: TGTGCCAGCAGCTTAGAGGGCTACGAGCAGTACTTC.

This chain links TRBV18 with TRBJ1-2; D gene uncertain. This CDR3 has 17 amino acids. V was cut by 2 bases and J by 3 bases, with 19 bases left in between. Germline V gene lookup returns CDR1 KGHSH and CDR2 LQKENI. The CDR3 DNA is TGTGCCAGCTCACCAGGCCCAGGCCGGAACGCTTACTATGGCTACACCTTC. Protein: CASSPGPGRNAYYGYTF.

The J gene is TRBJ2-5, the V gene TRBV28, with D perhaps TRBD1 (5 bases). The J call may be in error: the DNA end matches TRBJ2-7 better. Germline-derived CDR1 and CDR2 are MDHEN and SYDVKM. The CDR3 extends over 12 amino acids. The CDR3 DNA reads TGTGCCAGCAGTTTCACCAGGGACGAGCAGTACTTC. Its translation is CASSFTRDEQYF.